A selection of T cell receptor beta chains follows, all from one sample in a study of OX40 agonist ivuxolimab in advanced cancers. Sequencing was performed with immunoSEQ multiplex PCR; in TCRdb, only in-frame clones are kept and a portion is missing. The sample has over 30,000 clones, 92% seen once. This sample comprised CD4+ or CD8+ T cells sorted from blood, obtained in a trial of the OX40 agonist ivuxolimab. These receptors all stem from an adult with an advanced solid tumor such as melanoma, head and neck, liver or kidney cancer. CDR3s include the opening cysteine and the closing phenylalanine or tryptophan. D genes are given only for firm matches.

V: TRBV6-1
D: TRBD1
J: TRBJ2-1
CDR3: CASSLNRDRAYEQFF

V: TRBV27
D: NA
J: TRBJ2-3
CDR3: CASSSQRYGTDTQYF

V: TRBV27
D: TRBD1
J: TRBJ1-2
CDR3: CASSRLGQGASGYTF

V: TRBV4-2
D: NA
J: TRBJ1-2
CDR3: CASSLYGQGSGYTF

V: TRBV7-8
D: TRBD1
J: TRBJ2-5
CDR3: CASSFQAGTAAETQYF

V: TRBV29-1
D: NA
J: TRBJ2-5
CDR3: CSVEKIQETQYF

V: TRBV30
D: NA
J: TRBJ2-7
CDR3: CAWSNLRGYEQYF

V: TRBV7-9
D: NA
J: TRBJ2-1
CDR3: CASSLGGGGHNEQFF

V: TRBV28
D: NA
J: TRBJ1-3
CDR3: CASSSAEDTGNTIYF

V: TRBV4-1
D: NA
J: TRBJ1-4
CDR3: CASSQVGGPGKLFF

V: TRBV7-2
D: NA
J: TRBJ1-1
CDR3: CASSLSGPNTEAFF

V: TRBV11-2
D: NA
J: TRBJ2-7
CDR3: CASSQTRTWEQYF

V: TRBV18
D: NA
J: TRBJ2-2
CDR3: CASSPYEGANTGELFF

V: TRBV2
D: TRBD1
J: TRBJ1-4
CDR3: CASSNRGSEKLFF

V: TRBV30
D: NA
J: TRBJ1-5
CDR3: CAWSPNAKEPQHF

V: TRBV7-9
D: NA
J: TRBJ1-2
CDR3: CASSLEQNYGYTF